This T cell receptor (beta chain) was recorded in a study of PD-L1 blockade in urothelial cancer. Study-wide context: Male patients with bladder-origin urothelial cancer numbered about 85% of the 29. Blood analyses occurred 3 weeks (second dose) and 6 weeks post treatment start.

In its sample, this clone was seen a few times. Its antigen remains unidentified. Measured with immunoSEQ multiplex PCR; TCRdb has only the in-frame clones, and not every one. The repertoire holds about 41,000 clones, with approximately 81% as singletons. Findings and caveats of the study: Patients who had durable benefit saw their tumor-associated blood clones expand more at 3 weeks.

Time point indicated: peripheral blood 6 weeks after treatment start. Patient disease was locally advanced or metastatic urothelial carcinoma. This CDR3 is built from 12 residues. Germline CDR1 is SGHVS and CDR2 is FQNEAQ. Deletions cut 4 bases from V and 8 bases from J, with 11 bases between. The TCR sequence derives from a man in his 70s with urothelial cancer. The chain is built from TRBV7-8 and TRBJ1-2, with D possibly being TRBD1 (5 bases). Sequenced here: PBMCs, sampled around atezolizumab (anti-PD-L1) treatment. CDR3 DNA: TGTGCCAGCAGCTCAACCGCAGGGGGCTACACCTTC. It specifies CASSSTAGGYTF.